Below, 13 T cell receptor beta chains from the same sample are listed, as sequenced in a study of T cell responses to AZD1222 COVID-19 vaccine. TCRdb's copy holds only in-frame clones and misses some; the assay was immunoSEQ multiplex PCR. The data show over 150,000 clones, roughly 94% seen once. This specimen was peripheral blood, taken 28 days after the second AZD1222 dose. These receptors originate from an adult who received the AZD1222 COVID-19 vaccine.

The chain links TRBV6-5 to TRBJ2-7; D remains unclear. The CDR3 covers 15 residues. Trimming cost V 2 bases and J 0 bases, with 11 bases left between them. Per the germline V gene, CDR1 is MNHEY and CDR2 is SVGAGI. This CDR3 is CASSYSTRLSYEQYF. For the CDR3, the DNA is TGTGCCAGCAGTTACAGTACTCGTCTCTCCTACGAGCAGTACTTC.

This clone has only one observation. The chain couples TRBV7-8 to TRBJ1-5, with 7 bases aligning to TRBD1. The CDR3 has 15 amino acids. V shed 3 bases, J shed 3 bases, and the junction held 5 bases outside the gene matches. From germline, CDR1 is SGHVS and CDR2 FQNEAQ. CDR3 residues: CASSFSGGDNQPQHF. Written as DNA, the CDR3 is TGTGCCAGCAGCTTCTCAGGGGGTGACAATCAGCCCCAGCATTTT.

The rearrangement links TRBV11-2 to TRBJ1-1; unclear D gene. Germline V lookup: CDR1 SGHAT, CDR2 FQNNGV. Trimming took 2 bases from V and 0 from J, leaving 4 bases between them. This CDR3 has 13 amino acids. CDR3 bases: TGTGCCAGCAGCTTATGGGTGAACACTGAAGCTTTCTTT. Translated, it gives CASSLWVNTEAFF.

The V and J genes are TRBV4-1 and TRBJ1-6; 7 nucleotides agree with TRBD1. The germline gives CDR1 MGHRA, CDR2 YSYEKL. The CDR3 is 15 amino acids. After removal of 9 bases from V and 9 bases from J, the junction contained 14 bases not matched to a gene. The chain's CDR3 is CASQASDRDGSPLHF. CDR3 DNA: TGCGCCAGTCAAGCCAGCGACAGGGATGGTTCACCCCTCCACTTT.

This chain connects TRBV11-2 to TRBJ2-5; D gene ambiguous. The CDR3 length is 12 residues. Looked up from germline, CDR1 is SGHAT and CDR2 is FQNNGV. Between the trimmed V and J ends, which lost 0 bases and 5 bases, there was a span of 4 bases. The CDR3 protein is CASSLEVETQYF. The CDR3 region has the DNA TGTGCCAGCAGCTTAGAGGTGGAGACCCAGTACTTC. Based on the CDR3 plus reference TRBV11-2 and TRBJ2-5, the full variable domain is EAGVAQSPRYKIIEKRQSVAFWCNPISGHATLYWYQQILGQGPKLLIQFQNNGVVDDSQLPKDRFSAERLKGVDSTLKIQPAKLEDSAVYLCASSLEVETQYFGPGTRLLVL.

With regard to this clone: Other DNA variants within this sample encode the same CDR3. The chain is built from TRBV4-3 and TRBJ2-3; D is unresolved. V gave up 0 bases and J gave up 5 bases, with 6 bases separating them. This CDR3 spans 13 amino acids. The germline V gene has CDR1 LGHNA and CDR2 YSLEER. The CDR3 protein is CASSQERRDTQYF. CDR3 nucleotide sequence: TGCGCCAGCAGCCAAGAAAGGAGAGATACGCAGTATTTT.

This clone has only one observation. This chain joins TRBV7-7 and TRBJ1-6; no definite D call. CDR3 length: 13 amino acids. Germline CDR1 SSHAT, CDR2 FNYEAQ (reference sequence). Trimming left V 4 bases short and J 7 bases short, with 8 bases between. The chain's CDR3 is CASSSERNSPLHF. The CDR3 region has the DNA TGTGCCAGCAGCTCGGAACGAAATTCACCCCTCCACTTT.

V and J are TRBV19 and TRBJ1-1, with no clear D. Trimming pared 5 bases from V and 6 bases from J, leaving 16 bases between. Germline loops: CDR1 LNHDA, CDR2 SQIVND (reference sequence). The CDR3 has 14 amino acids. CDR3 protein: CASSAEDGFAEAFF. CDR3 in DNA: TGTGCCAGTAGTGCTGAGGACGGCTTTGCTGAAGCTTTCTTT.

The V and J genes are TRBV3-1 (or the pseudogene TRBV3-2) and TRBJ2-1; D is unclear. Germline V gene sequence: CDR1 LGHDT, CDR2 YNNKEL (reference sequence). This CDR3 spans 15 amino acids. Between the trimmed V and J ends, which lost 3 bases and 5 bases, there was a span of 14 bases. CDR3 in amino acids: CASSQSLSPHNEQFF. CDR3 bases: TGTGCCAGCAGCCAGAGTCTATCCCCACACAATGAGCAGTTCTTC.

The chain couples TRBV28 to TRBJ2-5; 8 bases match TRBD2. The CDR3 has 17 amino acids. Looked up from germline, CDR1 is MDHEN and CDR2 is SYDVKM. The trim removed 5 bases at V and 4 bases at J, leaving 15 bases unmatched. The CDR3 DNA reads as TGTGCCAGCAGTGTAACAACGGAGGCTAGCGGGTCAGAGACCCAGTACTTC. This sequence encodes CASSVTTEASGSETQYF.

This clone was detected once. The chain couples TRBV24-1 to TRBJ2-1; no firm D call. There are 15 residues in the CDR3. Looked up from germline, CDR1 is KGHDR and CDR2 is SFDVKD. The ends were cut back, 4 bases at V and 1 base at J, with 10 bases in the middle. The CDR3 nucleotides read TGTGCCACCAGTGACGCCGCGGAGTCCTACAATGAGCAGTTCTTC. Protein: CATSDAAESYNEQFF.

The rearrangement joins TRBV10-3 to TRBJ1-1, with TRBD1 as a possible D gene (6 bases). Germline CDR1 and CDR2: ENHRY and SYGVKD. This CDR3 is built from 15 residues. Trimming left V 4 bases short and J 5 bases short, with 17 bases between. The CDR3 loop is CAISADPGRGTEAFF. In nucleotides, the CDR3 is TGTGCCATCAGTGCCGACCCGGGCAGGGGTACTGAAGCTTTCTTT.

The J gene is TRBJ1-1, the V gene TRBV6-5, with D maybe TRBD1 (5 bases). The length of the CDR3 is 12 residues. From germline, CDR1 is MNHEY and CDR2 SVGAGI. The V gene lost 2 bases and the J gene lost 7 bases, with 8 bases spanning the gap. CDR3 in DNA: TGTGCCAGCAGTTACAAGGGGATTGAAGCTTTCTTT. This translates into CASSYKGIEAFF.